One sample yielded the 5 T cell receptor beta chains listed below, sequenced in a study of T cell clonality in common variable immunodeficiency. No antigen is known for these receptors. Overall study findings and caveats: In common variable immunodeficiency, TCR beta chains reportedly carried fewer deletions and N-nucleotide insertions.

Clones were sequenced by immunoSEQ multiplex PCR, and TCRdb holds only the in-frame ones, with some missing. Observed in the sample are 30,000 to 40,000 clones, none of them singletons. Sequences were obtained from peripheral blood mononuclear cells. The origin of the receptors is a human donor with common variable immunodeficiency.

The table lists this clone with many counts. Coverage ceases 3 residues before the CDR3 finishes, and the germline J gene fills in the end. The rearrangement uses TRBV10-3 and TRBJ2-1, with TRBD2 identical over 7 bases. The CDR3 length is 13 residues. V trimming: 10 bases; J trimming: 0 bases; junction bases outside the gene matches: 3. Per the germline V gene, CDR1 is ENHRY and CDR2 is SYGVKD. The part of the CDR3 DNA that was read is TGTGCCACCTCTAGCGGCTCCTACAATGAG. Translation gives CATSSGSYNE. The whole CDR3 is CATSSGSYNEQFF.

Notes on this clone: The CDR3 extends 3 residues past the end of the read, so its final part is completed from the germline J gene. The V and J genes are TRBV2 and TRBJ2-1; 9 bases line up with TRBD2. V shed 10 bases, J shed 4 bases, and the junction held 11 bases outside the gene matches. Germline values: CDR1 SNHLY, CDR2 FYNNEI. The CDR3 is 15 residues long. The CDR3 protein is CAIVGASGVYNEQFF. CDR3 DNA, as far as it was read: TGTGCCATAGTTGGGGCTAGCGGGGTATACAATGAG.

The table lists this clone with a few counts. Coverage ceases 3 residues before the CDR3 finishes, and the germline J gene fills in the end. The chain links TRBV7-9 to TRBJ2-1; 10 positions agree with TRBD1. Germline CDR1 is SEHNR and CDR2 is FQNEAQ (reference sequence). CDR3 size: 15 residues. J gave up 3 bases and V 3 bases, and 2 bases lay outside the gene matches. CDR3 region: CASSLGQGIYNEQFF. CDR3 DNA (partial): TGTGCCAGCAGCTTGGGACAGGGGATCTACAATGAG.

This clone was recorded at least ten times. The CDR3 end lies 3 residues beyond the end of the read and is filled in from the germline J gene. The chain has TRBV10-3 and TRBJ2-1, with D tentatively TRBD1 (6 bases). Germline loops: CDR1 ENHRY, CDR2 SYGVKD. This CDR3 is 12 amino acids long. Trimming shortened V by 11 bases and J by 0 bases, and 8 bases separated the two germline ends. CDR3 sequence reads: CAVQGSYNEQFF. CDR3 DNA (partial): TGTGCCGTACAGGGCTCCTACAATGAG.

This clone was recorded at least ten times. The CDR3 reads CASSILSGRVRNDYNEQFF. The sequenced CDR3 bases are TGTGCCAGTAGTATTCTGAGCGGGAGGGTACGAAATGACTACAATGAG. The chain has TRBV19 and TRBJ2-1; 10 nucleotides match TRBD2. Read data end 3 residues before the CDR3 end; the end is taken from the germline J gene. Germline CDR1 is LNHDA and CDR2 is SQIVND (reference sequence). This CDR3 comprises 19 residues. Trimming removed 3 bases from V and 3 bases from J; junction bases left unmatched: 14.